Presented here are 17 T cell receptor beta chains from one specimen sequenced in a study of shared T cell receptors in the human thymus. Profiling relied on immunoSEQ multiplex PCR, and the TCRdb table lists in-frame clones only, not all of them. In the table there are 500,000 to 550,000 clones, 75% to 80% of which are singletons. These same data were also listed under a study on human thymus T cells.

Specimen: thymocytes. The receptors were gathered from a boy under three years old with a congenital heart defect.

The V and J genes are TRBV6-6 and TRBJ2-7; 11 bases fit TRBD2. Losses at the gene ends were 1 base for V and 3 bases for J; bases not matched to a gene: 5. This CDR3 has 16 amino acids. Germline values: CDR1 MNHNY, CDR2 SVGAGI (reference sequence). The chain's CDR3 is CASSYFVGLADYEQYF. The CDR3 nucleotides are TGTGCCAGCAGTTACTTTGTGGGACTAGCGGACTACGAGCAGTACTTC.

This clone was recorded only once. The rearrangement links TRBV28 to TRBJ2-3; D is unresolved. The CDR3 is 15 amino acids. Germline values: CDR1 MDHEN, CDR2 SYDVKM. Trimming left V 2 bases short and J 0 bases short, with 9 bases between. CDR3 sequence: CASSLRRLSTDTQYF. The CDR3 region has the DNA TGTGCCAGCAGTTTAAGGCGGCTTAGCACAGATACGCAGTATTTT.

The chain is built from TRBV5-6 and TRBJ1-3; 7 bases fit TRBD1. The CDR3 is 16 amino acids. V was pared by 0 bases and J by 3 bases, with 6 bases of the junction left unmatched. CDR1 is SGHDT and CDR2 is YYEEEE in the germline V gene. CDR3 DNA: TGTGCCAGCAGCTTGGCAGGGCGACAGGGTGGAAACACCATATATTTT. It codes for CASSLAGRQGGNTIYF.

The chain employs TRBV12-1 and TRBJ1-1; TRBD1 is taken as the D call from the table, unchecked against the DNA. TRBV12-1 represents a pseudogene. CDR3 length equals 15 residues. This CDR3 reads CASSFHRRMNTEAFF. As DNA, the CDR3 is TGTGCCAGCAGCTTCCACAGGAGAATGAACACTGAAGCTTTCTTT.

V gene TRBV5-4 combines with J gene TRBJ2-7; no clear D gene. This CDR3 region has 15 residues. The V gene lost 0 bases and the J gene lost 6 bases, with 16 bases spanning the gap. Germline V CDR1 and CDR2: SGHNT, YYREEE (reference sequence). DNA for the CDR3: TGTGCCAGCAGCTTGGATGGTCAACTACCCCCCGAGCAGTACTTC. Residues: CASSLDGQLPPEQYF. Full variable domain (missing parts from reference TRBV5-4 and TRBJ2-7): ETGVTQSPTHLIKTRGQQVTLRCSSQSGHNTVSWYQQALGQGPQFIFQYYREEENGRGNFPPRFSGLQFPNYSSELNVNALELDDSALYLCASSLDGQLPPEQYFGPGTRLTVT.

The chain uses TRBV4-2 and TRBJ1-3, with 10 positions matching TRBD1. The germline V gene encodes CDR1 LGHNA and CDR2 YNFKEQ. CDR3 length equals 16 residues. J gave up 0 bases and V 4 bases, and 3 bases lay outside the gene matches. Written as DNA, the CDR3 is TGTGCCAGCAGCCCGACAGGGGGCCACTCTGGAAACACCATATATTTT. Translated, it gives CASSPTGGHSGNTIYF.

The chain combines TRBV19 with TRBJ2-5; possible D gene TRBD2, 6 bases. Between the trimmed V and J ends, which lost 3 bases and 1 base, there was a span of 18 bases. This CDR3 has 17 residues. Germline lookup yields CDR1 LNHDA and CDR2 SQIVND (reference sequence). CDR3 nucleotide sequence: TGTGCCAGTAGTATTCCCGGGGAGCGGGTGTTCCAAGAGACCCAGTACTTC. Its translation: CASSIPGERVFQETQYF.

The rearrangement joins TRBV28 to TRBJ2-5; 9 bases map to TRBD1. The CDR3 has 15 amino acids. The trim removed 4 bases at V and 5 bases at J, leaving 8 bases unmatched. Germline V gives CDR1 MDHEN, CDR2 SYDVKM. The CDR3 DNA follows: TGTGCCAGCAGTTCACCACAGGGGGCGGGGGAGACCCAGTACTTC. Encoded protein: CASSSPQGAGETQYF.

The chain has TRBV5-5 and TRBJ1-1, with D possibly matching TRBD1 (5 bases). The CDR3 has 15 amino acids. The germline V gene has CDR1 SGHKS and CDR2 YYEKEE (reference sequence). Between the trimmed V and J ends, which lost 5 bases and 5 bases, there was a span of 19 bases. The CDR3 DNA follows: TGTGCCAGCAGGCCCCCGACAGCGCCGAAGACTGAAGCTTTCTTT. Translated: CASRPPTAPKTEAFF.

The chain has TRBV2 and TRBJ1-4; the match to TRBD1 covers 9 bases. V lost 0 bases to trimming and J lost 6 bases; unmatched junction nucleotides: 8. This CDR3 region has 17 residues. Germline lookup yields CDR1 SNHLY and CDR2 FYNNEI. For the CDR3, the DNA is TGTGCCAGCAGTGAAGCGCGGGACAGGGCTACTTATGAAAAACTGTTTTTT. Translated: CASSEARDRATYEKLFF.

This clone was detected a few times. The CDR3 protein is CASSRAAGVGDTQYF. The CDR3 nucleotides are TGTGCCAGTAGTAGGGCAGCGGGAGTCGGTGATACGCAGTATTTT. V and J are TRBV19 and TRBJ2-3; 8 bases align to TRBD2. J gave up 6 bases and V 4 bases, and 9 bases lay outside the gene matches. The CDR3 runs 15 residues. Germline lookup yields CDR1 LNHDA and CDR2 SQIVND (reference sequence).

This clone occurred once. This sequence joins TRBV5-6 and TRBJ1-3; D gene ambiguous. Germline CDR1 SGHDT, CDR2 YYEEEE. V was trimmed by 1 base and J by 3 bases, leaving 23 bases between them. This CDR3 has 19 amino acids. The CDR3 sequence is CASSLRLDPEDRSGNTIYF. DNA for the CDR3: TGTGCCAGCAGCTTGAGATTGGACCCGGAGGATCGTAGTGGAAACACCATATATTTT.

This clone appeared a few times. This chain links TRBV14 with TRBJ2-3; D not certain. The CDR3 is 14 residues long. Between the trimmed V and J ends, which lost 0 bases and 6 bases, there was a span of 10 bases. Per germline, CDR1 SGHDN and CDR2 FVKESK. The chain's CDR3 is CASSQEAAPDTQYF. CDR3 bases: TGTGCCAGCAGCCAAGAAGCTGCCCCCGATACGCAGTATTTT.

The chain carries TRBV29-1 and TRBJ2-3; D may be TRBD2 (5 bases). The CDR3 covers 14 residues. The germline gives CDR1 SQVTM, CDR2 ANQGSEA. Trimming stripped 4 bases from V and 2 bases from J, with 13 bases between. Here the CDR3 DNA reads TGCAGCGTTGTACTAGGGCCCTTCACAGATACGCAGTATTTT. Protein product: CSVVLGPFTDTQYF.

The V call is TRBV6-5, the J call TRBJ1-5; tentatively, D is TRBD1 (6 bases). There are 14 residues in the CDR3. V lost 4 bases to trimming and J lost 1 base, with 8 bases between them. Germline loops: CDR1 MNHEY, CDR2 SVGAGI. This chain's CDR3 is CASSLGASNQPQHF. The DNA of the CDR3 is TGTGCCAGCAGTTTGGGGGCAAGCAATCAGCCCCAGCATTTT.

V usage is TRBV25-1 and J usage is TRBJ1-6; TRBD1 agrees at 8 bases. CDR1 is MGHDK, CDR2 SYGVNS, per germline. The ends lost 7 bases at V and 8 bases at J; junction bases unmatched: 7. This CDR3 comprises 14 residues. The CDR3 DNA sequence: TGTGCCAGCAAACCAAGGGACAGGCATTCACCCCTCCACTTT. Translated, it gives CASKPRDRHSPLHF.

The J gene is TRBJ2-1, the V gene TRBV13; the D gene is possibly TRBD2 (5 bases). This CDR3 is built from 14 residues. Per germline, CDR1 PRHDT and CDR2 FYEKMQ (reference sequence). V was pared by 6 bases and J by 5 bases, with 14 bases between. DNA for the CDR3: TGTGCCAGCAGGCGACTACCTACGAACAATGAGCAGTTCTTC. As protein: CASRRLPTNNEQFF.